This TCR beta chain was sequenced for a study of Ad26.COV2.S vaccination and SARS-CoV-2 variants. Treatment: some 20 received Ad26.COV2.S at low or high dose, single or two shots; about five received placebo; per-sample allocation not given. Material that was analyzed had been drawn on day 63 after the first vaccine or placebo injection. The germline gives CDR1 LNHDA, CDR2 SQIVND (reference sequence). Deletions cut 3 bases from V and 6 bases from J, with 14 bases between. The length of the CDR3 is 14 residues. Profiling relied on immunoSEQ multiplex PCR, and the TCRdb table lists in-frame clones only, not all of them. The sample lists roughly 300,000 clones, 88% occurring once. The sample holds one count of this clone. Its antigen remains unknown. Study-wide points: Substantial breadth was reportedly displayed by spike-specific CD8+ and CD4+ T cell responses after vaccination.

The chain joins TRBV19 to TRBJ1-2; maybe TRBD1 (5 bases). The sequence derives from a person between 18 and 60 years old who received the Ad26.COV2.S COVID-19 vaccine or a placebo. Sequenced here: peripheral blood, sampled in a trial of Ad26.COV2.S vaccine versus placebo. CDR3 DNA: TGTGCCAGTAGTATTGGACGCAGGGCAGATGGCTACACCTTC. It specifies CASSIGRRADGYTF.